The clone carrying this T cell receptor beta chain was picked up many times. The antigen is unknown. One junction end does not reproduce the germline sequence, and a read error may be involved. The germline V gene encodes CDR1 MNHNS and CDR2 SASEGT. This CDR3 spans 16 amino acids. Time point given: newly diagnosed GD, antithyroid drugs for less than 3 months. The TCR library was prepared using RNA isolated from PBMCs. Diagnoses of Graves' disease were made by American Thyroid Association guidelines. This specimen comes from a study of regulatory T cells in long-lasting Graves disease. General study points: Preferential use of TRBV28, TRBJ1-2 and TRBJ2-5 was seen in persistent disease.

CDR3 regions were amplified by Arm-PCR using iRepertoire HTBI primers to build TCR beta libraries. TCRdb passed the multiplex PCR reads through MiXCR, listing each CDR3 protein once. The data contain about 420,000 distinct CDR3 sequences, about 15% of them seen just once; the ten biggest clones take up under 30%. This same sample was also taken into another study, of T cells in Graves' hyperthyroidism and ophthalmopathy. That paper adds: Stable Graves' hyperthyroidism meant no ophthalmopathy progression within 18 months.

The gene calls are TRBV6-1 and TRBJ2-7; maybe TRBD2 (6 bases). This clonotype was sampled from a woman younger than 35 with Graves disease. The material was peripheral blood mononuclear cells (PBMCs), obtained at new diagnosis, from a patient treated with antithyroid drugs. CDR3 bases: TGTGCCAGCAGTGAAGCCCTAGCCGGGAGATCCTCCGAGCAGTACTTC. Translation gives CASSEALAGRSSEQYF.